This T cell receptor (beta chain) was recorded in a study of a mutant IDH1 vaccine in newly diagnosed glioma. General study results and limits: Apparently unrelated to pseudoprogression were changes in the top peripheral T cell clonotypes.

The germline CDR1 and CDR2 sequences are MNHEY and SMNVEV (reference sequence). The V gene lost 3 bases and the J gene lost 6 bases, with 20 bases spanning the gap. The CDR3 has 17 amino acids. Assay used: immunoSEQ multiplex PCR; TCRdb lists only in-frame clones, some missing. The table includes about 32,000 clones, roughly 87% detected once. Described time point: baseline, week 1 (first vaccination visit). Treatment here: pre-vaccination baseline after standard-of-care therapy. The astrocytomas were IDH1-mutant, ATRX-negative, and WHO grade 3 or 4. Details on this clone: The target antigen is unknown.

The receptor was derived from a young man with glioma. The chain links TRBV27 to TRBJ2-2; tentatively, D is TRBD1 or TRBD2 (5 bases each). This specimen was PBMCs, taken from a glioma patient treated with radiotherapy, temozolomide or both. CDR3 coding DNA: TGTGCCAGCAGTTTTAACGGATGGGGGAATCGGGCCGGGGAGCTGTTTTTT. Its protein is CASSFNGWGNRAGELFF.